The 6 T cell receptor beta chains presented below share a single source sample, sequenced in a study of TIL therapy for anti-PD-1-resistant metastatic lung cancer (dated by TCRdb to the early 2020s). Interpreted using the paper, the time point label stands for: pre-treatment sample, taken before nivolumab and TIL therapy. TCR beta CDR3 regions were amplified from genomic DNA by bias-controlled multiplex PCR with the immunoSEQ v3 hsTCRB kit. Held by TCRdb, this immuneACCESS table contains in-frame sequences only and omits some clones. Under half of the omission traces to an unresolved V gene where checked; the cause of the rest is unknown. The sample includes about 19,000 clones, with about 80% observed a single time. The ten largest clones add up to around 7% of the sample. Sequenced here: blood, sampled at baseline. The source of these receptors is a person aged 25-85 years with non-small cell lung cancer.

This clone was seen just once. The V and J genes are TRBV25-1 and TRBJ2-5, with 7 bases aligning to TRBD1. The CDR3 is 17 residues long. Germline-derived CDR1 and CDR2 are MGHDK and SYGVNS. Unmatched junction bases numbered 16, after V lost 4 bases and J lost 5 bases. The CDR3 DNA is TGTGCCAGCAGTGCTTCACCAGGTTATAGGGGGCTGGAGACCCAGTACTTC. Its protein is CASSASPGYRGLETQYF.

The CDR3 sequence: CASSPGEGNTIYF. For the CDR3, the DNA is TGTGCCAGCAGTCCCGGGGAAGGAAACACCATATATTTT. This chain joins TRBV6-5 and TRBJ1-3; D is unresolved. The germline V gene has CDR1 MNHEY and CDR2 SVGAGI. V gave up 5 bases and J gave up 4 bases, with 9 bases separating them. The CDR3 covers 13 residues.

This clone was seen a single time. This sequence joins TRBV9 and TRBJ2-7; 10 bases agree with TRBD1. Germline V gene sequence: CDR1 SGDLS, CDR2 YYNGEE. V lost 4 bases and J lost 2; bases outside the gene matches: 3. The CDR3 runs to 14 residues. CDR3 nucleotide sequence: TGTGCCAGCAGCACCGGACAGGGGGCCTACGAGCAGTACTTC. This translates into CASSTGQGAYEQYF.

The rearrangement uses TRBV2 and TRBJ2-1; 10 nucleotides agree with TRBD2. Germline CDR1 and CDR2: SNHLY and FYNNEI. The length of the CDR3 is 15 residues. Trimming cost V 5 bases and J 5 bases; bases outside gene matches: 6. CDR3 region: CASSSLAGANNEQFF. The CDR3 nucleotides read TGTGCCAGCAGTAGCCTAGCGGGAGCCAACAATGAGCAGTTCTTC.

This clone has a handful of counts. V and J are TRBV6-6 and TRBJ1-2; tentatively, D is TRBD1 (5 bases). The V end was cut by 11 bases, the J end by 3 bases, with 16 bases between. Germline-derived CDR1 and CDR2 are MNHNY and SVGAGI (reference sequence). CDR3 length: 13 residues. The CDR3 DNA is TGTGCCGCCCTCGGCAGGGCGCACTATGGCTACACCTTC. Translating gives CAALGRAHYGYTF.

CDR3 in amino acids: CASSDRGRGEGTDTQYF. DNA of the CDR3: TGTGCCAGCAGTGACCGTGGACGGGGGGAGGGCACAGATACGCAGTATTTT. The rearrangement uses TRBV6-4 and TRBJ2-3; 7 bases align to TRBD2. CDR3 length equals 17 residues. Germline V lookup: CDR1 MRHNA, CDR2 SNTAGT. The trim removed 2 bases at V and 1 base at J, leaving 9 bases unmatched.